Shown below are 3 T cell receptor beta chains from a single sample sequenced in a study of blood T cells in healthy people across ages (dated by TCRdb to about 2015). The library was made by 5' RACE. Reads for this sample came from an Illumina HiSeq 2500. The second PCR ran for about 6 to 11 cycles and used a J-beta primer mix along with a sample-barcoded 5' primer. In TCRdb, the public reads were trimmed at Q25 with fastp and aligned with MiXCR, with productive beta chains retained. One record per CDR3 amino acid sequence lists the most common genes and DNA. For this sample the table gives 900,000 to 950,000 distinct CDR3 sequences, of which around 29% were detected only once. The ten top clones hold approximately 10% of the sample. These data were also reused for a study on T cells of mothers and their children.

Sequencing used blood. The receptors come from a woman aged 40 to 50 in good health.

DNA of the CDR3: TGTGCCAGCAGCGAGCAAAAGACGAGGGACACAGATACGCAGTATTTT. It is translated as CASSEQKTRDTDTQYF. The chain uses TRBV7-6 and TRBJ2-3, with D tentatively TRBD2 (5 bases). The CDR3 length is 16 residues. Germline CDR1 and CDR2: SGHVS and FNYEAQ. Trimming removed 5 bases from V and 2 bases from J, with 17 bases in between.

This clonotype was counted many times. The rearrangement links TRBV3-1 to TRBJ2-3; TRBD2 might be the D (5 bases). This CDR3 has 14 residues. The ends were cut back, 2 bases at V and 6 bases at J, with 12 bases in the middle. The V gene's germline CDR1 is LGHDT and CDR2 YNNKEL (reference sequence). As DNA, the CDR3 is TGTGCCAGCAGCCAATCGTTAGCGCCGGATACGCAGTATTTT. This sequence encodes CASSQSLAPDTQYF.

Points on this clonotype: One end of the junction is discordant with germline, which a read error may explain. The rearrangement uses TRBV12-3 or TRBV12-4 and TRBJ2-5; the match to TRBD2 covers 12 bases. The CDR3 runs 15 residues. As DNA, the CDR3 is TGTGCCAGCAGACCAACTAGCGGGGGGCGCGAGACCCTGTACTTC. Translation gives CASRPTSGGRETLYF.